This T cell receptor (beta chain) was obtained from a study of PD-L1 blockade in urothelial cancer. Looking at the study overall: Samples of blood were analyzed 3 weeks (second dose) and 6 weeks after treatment start. Median blood clonality was roughly 0.072, with 82,636 unique TCRs.

Study outcomes and limitations: Pretreatment blood TCR clonality under the median forecast improved survival.

Time point meaning: pretreatment peripheral blood. This clone has a single count. Its antigen remains unknown. Clones were sequenced by immunoSEQ multiplex PCR, and TCRdb holds only the in-frame ones, with some missing. The sample lists under 95,000 clones, approximately 81% seen once, with roughly an eighth in the top ten. The CDR3 contains 14 residues. This sample comprised PBMCs, obtained around atezolizumab (anti-PD-L1) treatment. The sequence was obtained from a man between 60 and 70 years old with urothelial cancer. This chain connects TRBV21-1 to TRBJ1-2; the tabulated D call, TRBD1, remains unverified against the DNA. TRBV21-1 is a pseudogene locus. CDR3: CASITMGARDGYTF. The CDR3 DNA reads as TGTGCCAGCATCACCATGGGGGCGCGGGATGGCTACACCTTC.